The present T cell receptor (beta chain) was sequenced within a study of T cells in Graves' hyperthyroidism and ophthalmopathy. Findings and caveats of the study: Among thyroid clonotypes expanded above 0.001, most also appeared in blood.

Patients were excluded for uncontrolled infection, other autoimmune disease, pregnancy or lactation. Orbital computed tomography and thyroid ultrasound, together with serum TRAb and thyroxine and clinical symptoms, were used for diagnoses. Before ophthalmopathy appeared, progressors gave blood at initial hyperthyroidism diagnosis. This clonotype was seen ten or more times. The antigen is undetermined. Amplification of TCR beta CDR3 regions used RNA as the template. HTBI primers were used for first-round RT-PCR of the TCR CDR3. TCRdb itself ran the multiplex PCR reads through MiXCR, one entry per CDR3 protein. The sample lists fewer than 450,000 distinct CDR3 sequences; approximately 17% were seen once. The V and J ends lost 8 bases and 1 base respectively, with 11 bases between them. CDR1 and CDR2 (germline): ENHRY, SYGVKD. The CDR3 runs to 13 residues.

Material for sequencing was blood. This receptor was identified in a woman aged 25 to 45 with Graves' hyperthyroidism that later progressed to Graves' ophthalmopathy. The rearrangement joins TRBV10-3 to TRBJ1-1; D remains ambiguous. The CDR3 DNA follows: TGTGCCATCTCGGACGCCGGGAACACTGAAGCTTTCTTT. As protein: CAISDAGNTEAFF.